This T cell receptor (beta chain) was found in a study of early T cells in non-severe SARS-CoV-2 infection. Trimming at V came to 8 bases and at J to 7 bases, leaving 13 bases not matched to a gene. The CDR3 has 15 amino acids. Germline V gives CDR1 MNHNS, CDR2 SASEGT. Individually, cDNA molecules had unique molecular identifiers attached to them. TCRdb re-called the 5' RACE reads through MiXCR, storing one row per CDR3 protein. The data show tens of thousands of distinct CDR3 sequences, over 13% seen once. This clonotype was counted ten times or more. Here the sequenced sample was whole blood, taken at baseline. The chain joins TRBV6-1 to TRBJ1-4, with 7 bases that match TRBD1. The receptor was derived from an adult who was a healthcare worker with PCR-confirmed SARS-CoV-2 infection or an uninfected control (not recorded which). Written as DNA, the CDR3 is TGTGCCAGCGGAGGATCCCAGGGGGATCGTGAAAAACTGTTTTTT. This sequence encodes CASGGSQGDREKLFF.